This entry features one T cell receptor beta chain sequence. The sample comes from a study of patients and donors after allogeneic stem cell transplantation. The CDR3 consists of 15 residues. Looked up from germline, CDR1 is SGHKS and CDR2 is YYEKEE (reference sequence). V trimming: 0 bases; J trimming: 1 base; junction bases outside the gene matches: 1. One entry per CDR3 protein results from TCRdb running MiXCR on the RT-PCR reads. Here the sample spans fewer than 200,000 distinct CDR3 sequences, roughly 31% being singletons. The chain carries TRBV5-5 and TRBJ1-5; 7 nucleotides line up with TRBD1. Sequenced input: blood, either unsorted or a sorted T cell fraction (not recorded which). The TCR originated in a human donor who was either an allogeneic HSCT recipient or a stem cell or donor lymphocyte infusion donor (not recorded which). It is not recorded whose cells these are; they may come from a transplant donor. The DNA of the CDR3 is TGTGCCAGCAGCTTGGGGGGACAGAGCAATCAGCCCCAGCATTTT. It is translated as CASSLGGQSNQPQHF.